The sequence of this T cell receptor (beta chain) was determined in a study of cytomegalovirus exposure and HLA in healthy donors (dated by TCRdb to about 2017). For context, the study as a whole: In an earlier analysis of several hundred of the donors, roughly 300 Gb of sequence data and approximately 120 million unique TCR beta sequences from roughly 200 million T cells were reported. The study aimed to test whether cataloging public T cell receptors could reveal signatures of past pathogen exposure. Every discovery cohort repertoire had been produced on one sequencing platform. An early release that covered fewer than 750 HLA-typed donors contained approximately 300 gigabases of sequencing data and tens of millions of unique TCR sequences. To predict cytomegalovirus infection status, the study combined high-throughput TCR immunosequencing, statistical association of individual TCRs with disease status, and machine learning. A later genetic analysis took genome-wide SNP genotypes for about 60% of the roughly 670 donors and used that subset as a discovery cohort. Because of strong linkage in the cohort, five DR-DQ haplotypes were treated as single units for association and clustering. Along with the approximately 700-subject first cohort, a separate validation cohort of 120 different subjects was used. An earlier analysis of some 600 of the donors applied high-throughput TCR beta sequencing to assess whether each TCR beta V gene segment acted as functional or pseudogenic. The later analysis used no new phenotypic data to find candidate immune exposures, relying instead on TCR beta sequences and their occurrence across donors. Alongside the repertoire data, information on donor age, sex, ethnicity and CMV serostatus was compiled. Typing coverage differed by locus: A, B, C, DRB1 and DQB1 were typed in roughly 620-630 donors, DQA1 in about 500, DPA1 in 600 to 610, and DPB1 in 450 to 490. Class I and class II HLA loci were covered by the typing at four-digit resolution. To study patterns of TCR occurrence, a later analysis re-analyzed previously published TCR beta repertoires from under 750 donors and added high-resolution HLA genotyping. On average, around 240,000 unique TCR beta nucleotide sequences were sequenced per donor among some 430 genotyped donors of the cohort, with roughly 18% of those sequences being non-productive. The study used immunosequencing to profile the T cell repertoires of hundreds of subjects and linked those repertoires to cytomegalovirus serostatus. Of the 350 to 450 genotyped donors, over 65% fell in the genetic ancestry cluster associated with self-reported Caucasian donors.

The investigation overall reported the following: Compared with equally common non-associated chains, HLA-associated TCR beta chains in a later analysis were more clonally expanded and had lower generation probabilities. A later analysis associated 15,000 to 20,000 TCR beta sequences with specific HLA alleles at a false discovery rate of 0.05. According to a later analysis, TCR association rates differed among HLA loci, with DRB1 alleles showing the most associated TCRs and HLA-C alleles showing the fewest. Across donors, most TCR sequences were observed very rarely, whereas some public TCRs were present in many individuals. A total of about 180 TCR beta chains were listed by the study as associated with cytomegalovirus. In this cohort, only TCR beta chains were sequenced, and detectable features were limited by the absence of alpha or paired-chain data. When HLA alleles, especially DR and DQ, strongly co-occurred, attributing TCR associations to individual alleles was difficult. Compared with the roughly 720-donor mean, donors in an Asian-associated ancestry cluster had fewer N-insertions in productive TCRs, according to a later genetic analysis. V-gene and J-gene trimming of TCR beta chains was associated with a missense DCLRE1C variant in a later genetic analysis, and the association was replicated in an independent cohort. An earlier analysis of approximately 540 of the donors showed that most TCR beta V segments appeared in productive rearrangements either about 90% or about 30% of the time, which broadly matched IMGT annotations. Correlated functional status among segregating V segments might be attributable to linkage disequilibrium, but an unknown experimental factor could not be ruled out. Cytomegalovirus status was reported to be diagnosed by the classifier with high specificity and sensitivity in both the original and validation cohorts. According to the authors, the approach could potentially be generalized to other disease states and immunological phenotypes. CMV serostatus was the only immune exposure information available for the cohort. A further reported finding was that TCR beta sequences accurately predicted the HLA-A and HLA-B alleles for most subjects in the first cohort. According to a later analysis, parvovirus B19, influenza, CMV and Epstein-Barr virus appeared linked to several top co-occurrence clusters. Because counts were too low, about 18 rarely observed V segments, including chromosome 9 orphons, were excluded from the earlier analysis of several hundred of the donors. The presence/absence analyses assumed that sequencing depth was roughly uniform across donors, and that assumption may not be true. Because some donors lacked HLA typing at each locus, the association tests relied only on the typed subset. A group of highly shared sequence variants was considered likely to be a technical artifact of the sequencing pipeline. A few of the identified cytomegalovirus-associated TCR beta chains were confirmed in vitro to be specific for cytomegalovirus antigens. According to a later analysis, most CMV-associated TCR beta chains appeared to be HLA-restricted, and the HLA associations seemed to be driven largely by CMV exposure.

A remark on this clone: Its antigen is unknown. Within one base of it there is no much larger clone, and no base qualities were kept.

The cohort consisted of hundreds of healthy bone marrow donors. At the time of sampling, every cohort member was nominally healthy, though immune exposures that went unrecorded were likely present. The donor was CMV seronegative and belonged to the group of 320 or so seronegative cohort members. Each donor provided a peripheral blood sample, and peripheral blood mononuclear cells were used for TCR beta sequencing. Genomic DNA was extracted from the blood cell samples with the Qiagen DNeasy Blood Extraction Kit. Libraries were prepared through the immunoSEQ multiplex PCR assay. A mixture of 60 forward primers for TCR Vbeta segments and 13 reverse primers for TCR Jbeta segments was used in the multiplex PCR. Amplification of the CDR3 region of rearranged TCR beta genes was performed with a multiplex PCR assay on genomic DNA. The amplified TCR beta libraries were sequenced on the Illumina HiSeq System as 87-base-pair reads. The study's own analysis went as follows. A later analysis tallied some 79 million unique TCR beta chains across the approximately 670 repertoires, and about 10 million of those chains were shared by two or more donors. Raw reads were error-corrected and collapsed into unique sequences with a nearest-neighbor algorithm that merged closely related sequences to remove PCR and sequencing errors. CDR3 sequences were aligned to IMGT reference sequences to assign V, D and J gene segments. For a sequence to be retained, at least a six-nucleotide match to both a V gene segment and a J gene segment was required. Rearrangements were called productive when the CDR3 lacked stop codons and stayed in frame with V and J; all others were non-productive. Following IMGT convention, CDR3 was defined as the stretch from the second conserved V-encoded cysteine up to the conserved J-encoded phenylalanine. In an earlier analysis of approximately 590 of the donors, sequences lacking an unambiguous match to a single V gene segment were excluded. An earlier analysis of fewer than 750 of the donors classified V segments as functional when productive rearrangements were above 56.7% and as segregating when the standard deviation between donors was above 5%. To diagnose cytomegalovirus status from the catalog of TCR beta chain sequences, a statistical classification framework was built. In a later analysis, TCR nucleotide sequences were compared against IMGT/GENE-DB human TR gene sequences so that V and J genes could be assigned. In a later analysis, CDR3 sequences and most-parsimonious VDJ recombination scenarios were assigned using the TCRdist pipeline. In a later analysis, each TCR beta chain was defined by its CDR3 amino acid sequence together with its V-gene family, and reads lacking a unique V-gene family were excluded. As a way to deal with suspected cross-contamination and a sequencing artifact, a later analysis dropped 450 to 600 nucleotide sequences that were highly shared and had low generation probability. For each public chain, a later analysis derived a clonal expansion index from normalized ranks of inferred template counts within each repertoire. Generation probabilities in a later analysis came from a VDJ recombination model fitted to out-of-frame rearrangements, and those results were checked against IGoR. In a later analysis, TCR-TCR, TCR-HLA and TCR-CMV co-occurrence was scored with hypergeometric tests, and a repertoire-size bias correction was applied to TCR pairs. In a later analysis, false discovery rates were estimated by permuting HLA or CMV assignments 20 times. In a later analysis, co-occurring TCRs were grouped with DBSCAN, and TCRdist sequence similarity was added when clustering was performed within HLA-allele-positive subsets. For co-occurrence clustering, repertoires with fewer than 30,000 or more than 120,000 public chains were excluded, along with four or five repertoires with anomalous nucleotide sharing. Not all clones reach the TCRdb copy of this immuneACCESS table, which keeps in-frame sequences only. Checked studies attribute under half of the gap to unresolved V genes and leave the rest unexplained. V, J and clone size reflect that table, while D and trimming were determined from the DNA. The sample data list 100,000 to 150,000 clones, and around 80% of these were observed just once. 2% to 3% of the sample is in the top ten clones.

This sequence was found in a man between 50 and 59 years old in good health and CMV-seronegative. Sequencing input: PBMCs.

In nucleotide form, the sequence is TGCGCCAGCAGTGAACAGAATTCACCCCTCCACTTT. Its protein is CASSEQNSPLHF. This receptor chain uses TRBV10-2 and TRBJ1-6; the D gene cannot be resolved reliably. The germline V gene sets CDR1 to WSHSY and CDR2 to SAAADI. CDR3 length: 12 amino acids, cysteine to phenylalanine. Only the CDR3 DNA stays, 36 bases, in frame from base 1. V is shortened by 3 bases, J by 7 bases, and the region joining them spans 4 bases.